This record looks at one TCR beta chain sequence and its context. The data are from a study of cytotoxic CD8 clonotypes in ibrutinib-treated CLL. As for the study in general: Among responders, some 25 were partial and 2 complete; after median around 68 months, about 15 stayed remitted and some twelve progressed.

Germline assignment: CDR1 MNHEY and CDR2 SVGAGI. The CDR3 loop spans 15 amino acids. V was trimmed by 5 bases and J by 2 bases, leaving 12 bases between them. TCRdb's copy holds only in-frame clones and misses some; the assay was immunoSEQ multiplex PCR. The top ten hold 40% to 55% of the sample, which has about 22,000 clones, over 65% seen once. Sequences were derived from PBMCs, sampled after 12 months of ibrutinib treatment. This clonotype was sampled from a human donor with chronic lymphocytic leukemia. The chain links TRBV6-5 to TRBJ2-2, with D possibly TRBD2 on 5 matching bases. This chain's CDR3 is CASSAWEFNTGELFF. The CDR3 DNA reads as TGTGCCAGCAGTGCGTGGGAGTTTAACACCGGGGAGCTGTTTTTT.